Described below is a single T cell receptor (beta chain) sequence and its context. This entry belongs to a study of T cell responses to AZD1222 COVID-19 vaccine. CDR3 length: 13 residues. Repertoires were generated with immunoSEQ multiplex PCR, while TCRdb's copy carries only in-frame clones and drops some. The table lists 150,000 or so clones, approximately 94% of them singletons. The sample in question was peripheral blood, obtained on day 0 of AZD1222 vaccination. The V and J genes are TRBV21-1 and TRBJ1-1. TRBV21-1 constitutes a pseudogene. This receptor was obtained from an adult in good health. CDR3: CASSRTANTEAFF. The CDR3 bases are TGTGCCAGCAGCAGGACGGCGAACACTGAAGCTTTCTTT.